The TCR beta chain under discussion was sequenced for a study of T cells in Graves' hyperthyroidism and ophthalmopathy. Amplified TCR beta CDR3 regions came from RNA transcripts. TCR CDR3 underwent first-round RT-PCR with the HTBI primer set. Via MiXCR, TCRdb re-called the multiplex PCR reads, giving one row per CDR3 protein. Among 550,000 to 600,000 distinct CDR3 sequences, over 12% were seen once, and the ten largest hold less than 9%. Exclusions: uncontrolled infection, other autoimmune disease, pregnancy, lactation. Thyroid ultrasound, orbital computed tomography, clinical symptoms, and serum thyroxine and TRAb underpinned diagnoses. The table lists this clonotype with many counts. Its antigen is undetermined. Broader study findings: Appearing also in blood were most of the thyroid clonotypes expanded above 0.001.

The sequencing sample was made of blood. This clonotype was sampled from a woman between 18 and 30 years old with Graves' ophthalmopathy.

CDR3 in DNA: TGTGCCAGCTCACCAGGACAGGGTGAAGGGAACACTGAAGCTTTCTTT. Protein: CASSPGQGEGNTEAFF. The rearrangement uses TRBV18 and TRBJ1-1; 8 bases fit TRBD1. Looked up from germline, CDR1 is KGHSH and CDR2 is LQKENI. V shed 2 bases and J 1 base; nucleotides not matched to a gene: 6. The CDR3 runs to 16 residues.